This T cell receptor (beta chain) was documented in a study of T cell changes during pregnancy in multiple sclerosis. Produced via immunoSEQ multiplex PCR; TCRdb's table is partial and in-frame only. Of some 41,000 clones listed, 90% to 95% were seen once; the top ten hold about 0.42%. Trimming cost V 8 bases and J 7 bases, with 11 bases left between them. This CDR3 has 10 residues. Germline V CDR1 and CDR2: SQVTM, ANQGSEA. This TCR was recovered from a female donor in good health, enrolled as a control in a pregnancy study. The specimen was CD4+ T cells from peripheral blood mononuclear cells, collected in the third trimester of pregnancy. This chain links TRBV29-1 with TRBJ1-1, with D possibly matching TRBD1 (5 bases). CDR3 residues: CSIADNEAFF. CDR3 nucleotide sequence: TGCAGCATTGCGGACAATGAAGCTTTCTTT.